These 20 T cell receptor beta chains share one sample of origin, sequenced in a study of blood T cell repertoires in COVID-19. Measured with immunoSEQ multiplex PCR; TCRdb has only the in-frame clones, and not every one. Altogether about 120,000 clones are present, around four fifths being singletons, with the ten largest covering less than 8%. The sample taken for sequencing was peripheral blood. Receptor source: a man between 65 and 85 years old with active or convalescent COVID-19.

A single count supports this clone. The chain links TRBV9 to TRBJ2-7, with 7 bases lining up with TRBD1. Germline V gene data show CDR1 as SGDLS and CDR2 as YYNGEE. The CDR3 totals 15 residues. Trimming at V came to 4 bases and at J to 5 bases, leaving 12 bases not matched to a gene. CDR3 nucleotides: TGTGCCAGCAGCCTAACCCCGGGACAGTTGAACGAGCAGTACTTC. This codes for CASSLTPGQLNEQYF.

This clone was seen a few times. The rearrangement uses TRBV3-1 (or the pseudogene TRBV3-2) and TRBJ1-4; no reliable D call. Trimming took 0 bases from V and 15 from J, leaving 11 bases between them. This CDR3 is built from 12 residues. CDR1 is LGHDT and CDR2 is YNNKEL in the germline V gene (reference sequence). CDR3 coding DNA: TGTGCCAGCAGCCAAGATCTGAGACTGGTGTTTTTT. As protein: CASSQDLRLVFF.

The rearrangement links TRBV2 to TRBJ1-2; tentatively, D is TRBD1 (5 bases). Germline lookup yields CDR1 SNHLY and CDR2 FYNNEI. Trimming took 1 base from V and 3 from J, leaving 15 bases between them. CDR3 size: 16 residues. The CDR3 is CASSEVPLGRDYGYTF. CDR3 in DNA: TGTGCCAGCAGTGAAGTACCCCTTGGCAGGGACTATGGCTACACCTTC.

This chain connects TRBV7-8 to TRBJ1-1; maybe TRBD1 (6 bases). Per germline, CDR1 SGHVS and CDR2 FQNEAQ. The CDR3 length is 15 residues. Trimming took off 6 bases at V and 5 bases at J, with 19 bases between the two ends. The CDR3 sequence: CASRPSTGTWTEAFF. In DNA form, the CDR3 reads TGTGCCAGCAGACCCTCAACCGGGACATGGACTGAAGCTTTCTTT.

The gene calls are TRBV28 and TRBJ2-1; tentative D call: TRBD1 (5 bases). CDR1 MDHEN and CDR2 SYDVKM come from the germline V gene. V lost 3 bases and J lost 0, with 6 bases in between. CDR3 size: 14 residues. CDR3 amino acids: CASSFQGSYNEQFF. CDR3 nucleotides: TGTGCCAGCAGTTTCCAGGGCTCCTACAATGAGCAGTTCTTC.

V is TRBV3-1 (or the pseudogene TRBV3-2) and J is TRBJ1-5; D perhaps matches TRBD1 (6 bases). Germline V gene lookup returns CDR1 LGHDT and CDR2 YNNKEL (reference sequence). V was trimmed by 1 base and J by 0 bases, leaving 7 bases between them. CDR3 length equals 15 residues. The CDR3 reads CASSQGTVSNQPQHF. As DNA, the CDR3 is TGTGCCAGCAGCCAAGGGACAGTTAGCAATCAGCCCCAGCATTTT.

The CDR3 loop reads CASSQEKRGGRNEQFF. The DNA for the CDR3 is TGCGCCAGCAGCCAGGAGAAGCGGGGGGGCCGGAATGAGCAGTTCTTC. The V gene is TRBV4-1, the J gene TRBJ2-1, with TRBD2 matching 10 bases. This CDR3 has 16 amino acids. Germline values: CDR1 MGHRA, CDR2 YSYEKL. The V and J ends lost 3 bases and 7 bases, in that order; junction bases with no gene match: 9.

The rearrangement joins TRBV28 to TRBJ1-6; possibly TRBD1 for D (5 bases). CDR1 is MDHEN, CDR2 SYDVKM, per germline. V lost 6 bases and J 9 bases, leaving 18 bases between the germline ends. CDR3 length: 15 amino acids. CDR3 protein: CASRGGGGPTSPLHF. Written as DNA, the CDR3 is TGTGCCAGCAGGGGGGGAGGAGGGCCTACTTCACCCCTCCACTTT.

V and J are TRBV5-1 and TRBJ1-2; the D gene is possibly TRBD1 (6 bases). This CDR3 spans 12 amino acids. The germline V gene encodes CDR1 SGHRS and CDR2 YFSETQ. The V end was cut by 4 bases, the J end by 6 bases, with 10 bases between. CDR3 protein: CASSASGDGYTF. Here the CDR3 DNA reads TGCGCCAGCAGCGCGTCAGGGGATGGCTACACCTTC.

This clone occurred many times. The chain combines TRBV5-1 with TRBJ2-3, with 10 bases matching TRBD2. Trimming took 4 bases from V and 1 from J; bases not matched to a gene: 6. Germline V gene sequence: CDR1 SGHRS, CDR2 YFSETQ. CDR3 length equals 16 residues. As DNA, the CDR3 is TGCGCCAGCAGCAACACCGGGACTAGCGGCACAGATACGCAGTATTTT. It yields the protein CASSNTGTSGTDTQYF.

V usage is TRBV18 and J usage is TRBJ2-7; no clear D. V was clipped by 2 bases and J by 6 bases, with 8 bases between them. The CDR3 consists of 12 residues. CDR1 is KGHSH and CDR2 is LQKENI in the germline V gene. The CDR3 nucleotides read TGTGCCAGCTCACCAAAGTCCGGCGAGCAGTACTTC. It yields the protein CASSPKSGEQYF. Based on the CDR3 plus reference TRBV18 and TRBJ2-7, the full variable domain is NAGVMQNPRHLVRRRGQEARLRCSPMKGHSHVYWYRQLPEEGLKFMVYLQKENIIDESGMPKERFSAEFPKEGPSILRIQQVVRGDSAAYFCASSPKSGEQYFGPGTRLTVT.

V usage is TRBV30 and J usage is TRBJ1-2; 7 positions match TRBD1. There are 12 residues in the CDR3. Trimming took 3 bases from V and 4 from J; bases not matched to a gene: 2. Germline assignment: CDR1 GTSNPN and CDR2 SVGIG (reference sequence). CDR3: CAWRDRFYGYTF. The CDR3 DNA reads TGTGCCTGGAGGGACAGGTTCTATGGCTACACCTTC.

The DNA of the CDR3 is TGTGCCAGCAGCGCCGGACAGATATTTAACTATGGCTACACCTTC. Translated, it gives CASSAGQIFNYGYTF. This chain links TRBV9 with TRBJ1-2; weak D call: TRBD1 (6 bases). With 3 bases removed from V and 1 base from J, the gap between germline ends came to 13 bases. Germline V gene sequence: CDR1 SGDLS, CDR2 YYNGEE. CDR3 length equals 15 residues. The entire variable domain, with the rest obtained from reference TRBV9 and TRBJ1-2, is as follows: DSGVTQTPKHLITATGQRVTLRCSPRSGDLSVYWYQQSLDQGLQFLIQYYNGEERAKGNILERFSAQQFPDLHSELNLSSLELGDSALYFCASSAGQIFNYGYTFGSGTRLTVV.

Only a few counts were recorded for this clone. This chain connects TRBV11-3 to TRBJ1-2; D perhaps matches TRBD1 (6 bases). Germline-derived CDR1 and CDR2 are SGHNT and YENEEA. CDR3 size: 13 residues. V was clipped by 5 bases and J by 5 bases, with 12 bases between them. CDR3 in DNA: TGTGCCAGCAGCCAACAACAGGGATATGGCTACACCTTC. Amino acid sequence: CASSQQQGYGYTF.

The chain has TRBV5-8 and TRBJ2-7, with TRBD2 identical over 9 bases. The germline V gene encodes CDR1 SGHTS and CDR2 YDEGEE. Losses at the gene ends were 4 bases for V and 2 bases for J; bases not matched to a gene: 4. The CDR3 consists of 14 residues. The CDR3 nucleotides are TGTGCCAGCAGCCGGGGCGGGAGGGCCTACGAGCAGTACTTC. It encodes CASSRGGRAYEQYF. Complete variable domain (other parts from reference TRBV5-8 and TRBJ2-7): EAGVTQSPTHLIKTRGQQATLRCSPISGHTSVYWYQQALGLGLQFLLWYDEGEERNRGNFPPRFSGRQFPNYSSELNVNALELEDSALYLCASSRGGRAYEQYFGPGTRLTVT.

This clone showed up just a few times. CDR3 protein: CASGTAANYGYTF. The CDR3 nucleotides read TGTGCCAGTGGGACAGCCGCTAACTATGGCTACACCTTC. The chain carries TRBV19 and TRBJ1-2, with 7 bases that match TRBD1. The ends lost 8 bases at V and 0 bases at J; junction bases unmatched: 3. The CDR3 has 13 amino acids. Germline assignment: CDR1 LNHDA and CDR2 SQIVND (reference sequence).

This chain links TRBV28 with TRBJ2-1, with a tentative D call TRBD1 (6 bases). V was cut by 6 bases and J by 3 bases, with 15 bases left in between. The CDR3 loop spans 15 amino acids. Germline lookup yields CDR1 MDHEN and CDR2 SYDVKM. DNA for the CDR3: TGTGCCAGCAGAATGGGGGACACAGGCTACAATGAGCAGTTCTTC. It specifies CASRMGDTGYNEQFF.

This clone is judged medium-sized. This chain connects TRBV25-1 to TRBJ2-2; tentative D call: TRBD1 (8 bases). CDR3 length: 15 residues. V was pared by 4 bases and J by 4 bases, with 13 bases between. Germline-derived CDR1 and CDR2 are MGHDK and SYGVNS. Here the CDR3 reads CASSAQGGVTGELFF. For the CDR3, the DNA is TGTGCCAGCAGTGCACAGGGGGGGGTCACCGGGGAGCTGTTTTTT. Combining the CDR3 with reference TRBV25-1 and TRBJ2-2 gives the whole variable domain EADIYQTPRYLVIGTGKKITLECSQTMGHDKMYWYQQDPGMELHLIHYSYGVNSTEKGDLSSESTVSRIRTEHFPLTLESARPSHTSQYLCASSAQGGVTGELFFGEGSRLTVL.

The rearrangement uses TRBV5-1 and TRBJ2-2; 9 nucleotides line up with TRBD1. The CDR3 totals 15 residues. Germline V gene sequence: CDR1 SGHRS, CDR2 YFSETQ. Germline trimming cut 3 bases from V and 4 bases from J; bases unmatched to any gene: 4. In nucleotides, the CDR3 is TGCGCCAGCAGCTCCGGGACAGGGCCCACCGGGGAGCTGTTTTTT. It codes for CASSSGTGPTGELFF.

This chain joins TRBV6-1 and TRBJ2-3; D unresolved. This CDR3 has 11 amino acids. The germline CDR1 and CDR2 sequences are MNHNS and SASEGT. V dropped 2 bases and J dropped 6 bases, with 3 bases sitting between them. The CDR3 sequence: CASSELDTQYF. For the CDR3, the DNA is TGTGCCAGCAGTGAACTGGATACGCAGTATTTT.